The clone carrying this T cell receptor beta chain was seen a handful of times. Its antigen is undetermined. These data belong to a study of T cell responses to AZD1222 COVID-19 vaccine. As for the study in general: Second-dose timings of about 4 or about 12 weeks were pooled. Whole-study findings and limits: Repertoire sampling happened only post peak T cell response. Spike as a whole was targeted by vaccine-associated CD4 TCRs, dominant at 160-218 and 743-854.

Germline CDR1 SGHRS, CDR2 YFSETQ. Trimming cost V 2 bases and J 6 bases, with 8 bases left between them. The CDR3 contains 13 residues. The table came from immunoSEQ multiplex PCR; TCRdb's copy has only in-frame clones and leaves some out. The sample lists more than 100,000 clones, roughly nine tenths occurring once. The clonotype originates from an adult in good health. V is TRBV5-1 and J is TRBJ2-2; maybe TRBD1 (5 bases). The material sequenced was peripheral blood, taken on day 0 of AZD1222 vaccination. CDR3: CASSLSRAGELFF. In nucleotides, the CDR3 is TGCGCCAGCAGCTTAAGCAGGGCCGGGGAGCTGTTTTTT.